This note documents a single TCR beta chain sequence. Its cognate antigen is unknown. A read error may account for a junction end that differs from germline. This sample was included in a study of cytomegalovirus exposure and HLA in healthy donors. PCR employed 60 Vbeta and 13 Jbeta primers. The table came from immunoSEQ multiplex PCR; TCRdb's copy has only in-frame clones and leaves some out. Altogether over 150,000 clones are present, 80% being singletons, with the ten largest covering roughly 9%. Study-wide points: By HLA locus, TCR association rates varied in a later analysis, with DRB1 showing the most and HLA-C the fewest. The majority of CMV-associated TCR beta chains were reported as apparently HLA-restricted in a later analysis. Later on, an analysis tied 15,000 to 20,000 TCR beta sequences to HLA alleles at 0.05 false discovery rate.

Sequenced input: PBMCs. The receptor was isolated from a man younger than 35 in good health and CMV-seropositive.

The CDR3 DNA is TGCGCCAGCACCCTGACTAGCGGAAACTCTGGGGCCAACGGCCTGACTTTC. As protein: CASTLTSGNSGANGLTF. The genes are TRBV10-1 and TRBJ2-6; 9 bases are shared with TRBD2. From germline, CDR1 is WNHNN and CDR2 SYGVQD (reference sequence). The CDR3 covers 17 residues.